This T cell receptor beta chain was sequenced during a study of OX40 agonist ivuxolimab in advanced cancers. The assay was immunoSEQ multiplex PCR, and TCRdb's table has in-frame clones only and misses some. This sample has about 40,000 clones, with just over 85% found just once. The origin of this receptor is an adult with an advanced solid tumor such as melanoma, head and neck, liver or kidney cancer. The source material was CD4+ or CD8+ T cells sorted from blood, sampled in a trial of the OX40 agonist ivuxolimab.

In DNA form, the CDR3 reads TGTGCCAGCTGTCGTGGGGGAGCAGATACGCAGTATTTT. Its translation is CASCRGGADTQYF. The chain couples TRBV2 to TRBJ2-3, with D tentatively TRBD1 or TRBD2 (5 bases each). Trimming left V 8 bases short and J 4 bases short, with 13 bases between. The CDR3 contains 13 residues. Germline values: CDR1 SNHLY, CDR2 FYNNEI.